Each of the 27 T cell receptor beta chains below was sequenced from the same sample in a study of Graves' ophthalmopathy and Graves' hyperthyroidism (dated by TCRdb to 2016 to 2019). Sequencing relied on an Illumina HiSeq 2000. For repertoire sequencing, the TCR beta CDR3 regions were amplified from RNA transcripts. The first round was an RT-PCR using HTBI primers with the Qiagen OneStep RT-PCR kit, and this first round was followed by a second-round multiplex PCR, then size selection and purification. TCRdb ran its own pipeline on the public reads, namely fastp trimming at Q25 and MiXCR clone calling, and kept in-frame beta chains. A single entry per CDR3 protein holds the most common genes and DNA from its merged rows. The sample profile shows 300,000 to 450,000 distinct CDR3 sequences; approximately 17% of them were found once. Roughly 2.4% of the sample lies in the top ten. Sequenced input: peripheral blood. These receptor sequences come from an adult woman with stable Graves' hyperthyroidism.

The gene calls are TRBV27 and TRBJ2-5; possibly TRBD1 or TRBD2 for D (5 bases each). Trimming took 5 bases from V and 2 from J, leaving 15 bases between them. CDR1 is MNHEY, CDR2 SMNVEV, per germline (reference sequence). There are 15 residues in the CDR3. CDR3 in amino acids: CASSPQRREQETQYF. The DNA of the CDR3 is TGTGCCAGCAGTCCCCAACGCAGGGAGCAAGAGACCCAGTACTTC.

The V and J genes are TRBV6-5 and TRBJ2-7; weak D call: TRBD1 (5 bases). This CDR3 has 14 amino acids. Trimming shortened V by 2 bases and J by 6 bases, and 14 bases separated the two germline ends. Germline values: CDR1 MNHEY, CDR2 SVGAGI. CDR3 nucleotide sequence: TGTGCCAGCAGTTACGGGCAGGGAACAGGCGAGCAGTACTTC. Translation gives CASSYGQGTGEQYF.

Only one count was recorded for this clonotype. The chain combines TRBV28 with TRBJ2-5; TRBD1 might be the D (6 bases). CDR1 is MDHEN and CDR2 is SYDVKM in the germline V gene. The CDR3 runs to 16 residues. Trimming stripped 6 bases from V and 3 bases from J, with 20 bases between. In nucleotides, the CDR3 is TGTGCCAGCAGCCGTACGGCATCAGGGGCGGAAGAGACCCAGTACTTC. As protein: CASSRTASGAEETQYF.

About this clonotype: This may arise from a read error, as a much more abundant clone is one base away. The chain recombines TRBV7-9 with TRBJ2-7; D remains unclear. The CDR3 sequence is 12 residues long. Germline V gene sequence: CDR1 SEHNR, CDR2 FQNEAQ (reference sequence). The CDR3 DNA reads TGTGCCAGCAGCTTGTTCTCGGGCGAGCAGTGCTTC. Translating it yields CASSLFSGEQCF.

In regard to this clonotype: A clone one base away is much larger, so this may be a read error. This sequence joins TRBV5-1 and TRBJ1-6; 7 positions match TRBD1. This CDR3 is 17 amino acids long. The germline V gene has CDR1 SGHRS and CDR2 YFSETQ. The CDR3 here is CASSLKTRRDSHSSLHF. In DNA form, the CDR3 reads TGCGCCAGCAGCTTGAAAACCCGGAGGGACAGCCATTCATCCCTCCACTTT.

The gene calls are TRBV4-1 and TRBJ2-5, with D perhaps TRBD1 (6 bases). Trimming removed 1 base from V and 5 bases from J, with 14 bases in between. The CDR3 spans 15 residues. Germline V CDR1 and CDR2: MGHRA, YSYEKL. The CDR3 loop reads CASSQGVRGWETQYF. CDR3 DNA: TGCGCCAGCAGCCAAGGTGTCAGGGGATGGGAGACCCAGTACTTC.

In this sample, this clonotype turned up many times. V usage is TRBV12-3 or TRBV12-4 and J usage is TRBJ1-5; D ambiguous. Trimming removed 3 bases from V and 0 bases from J, with 6 bases in between. The CDR3 sequence is 14 residues long. For the CDR3, the DNA is TGTGCCAGCAGTTTCGGGGATAGCAATCAGCCCCAGCATTTT. Protein: CASSFGDSNQPQHF.

This clonotype occurred many times. The chain uses TRBV19 and TRBJ2-2, with D maybe TRBD1 (6 bases). CDR3 length equals 14 residues. CDR1 is LNHDA, CDR2 SQIVND, per germline (reference sequence). With 3 bases removed from V and 3 bases from J, the gap between germline ends came to 8 bases. CDR3 loop: CASSIRQDTGELFF. The CDR3 coding sequence is TGTGCCAGTAGTATCCGACAGGACACCGGGGAGCTGTTTTTT.

This clonotype was counted at least ten times. J is TRBJ2-7 and V is TRBV12-3 or TRBV12-4; D is ambiguous. The CDR3 length is 12 residues. Trimming left V 3 bases short and J 5 bases short, with 8 bases between. CDR3 sequence reads: CASSLYPHEQYF. CDR3 DNA sequence: TGTGCCAGCAGTTTGTATCCCCACGAGCAGTACTTC.

A few counts support this clonotype. The rearrangement links TRBV7-2 to TRBJ1-1; D is uncertain. Germline V gives CDR1 SGHTA, CDR2 FQGNSA. CDR3 size: 12 residues. V gave up 1 base and J gave up 7 bases, with 7 bases separating them. The CDR3 protein is CASSLVGVEAFF. The CDR3 DNA reads as TGTGCCAGCAGCTTAGTGGGCGTTGAAGCTTTCTTT.

This clonotype has ten or more counts. The chain employs TRBV4-2 and TRBJ2-7; D remains unclear. CDR1 and CDR2 (germline): LGHNA, YNFKEQ. The CDR3 length is 15 residues. V was trimmed by 1 base and J by 3 bases, leaving 13 bases between them. CDR3 region: CASSQGFLRRYEQYF. The CDR3 bases are TGTGCCAGCAGCCAAGGGTTCCTCCGGCGCTACGAGCAGTACTTC.

This clonotype was recorded at least ten times. The chain couples TRBV20-1 to TRBJ1-2; no clear D. V gave up 1 base and J gave up 1 base, with 13 bases separating them. There are 15 residues in the CDR3. Germline assignment: CDR1 DFQATT and CDR2 SNEGSKA (reference sequence). The CDR3 bases are TGCAGTGCTAGAGCGACGACGCGGGATAACTATGGCTACACCTTC. Its translation: CSARATTRDNYGYTF.

Many counts were recorded for this clonotype. The gene calls are TRBV12-3 or TRBV12-4 and TRBJ1-6, with 9 bases matching TRBD1. The CDR3 has 16 residues. Trimming took 4 bases from V and 14 from J; bases not matched to a gene: 15. Here the CDR3 reads CASSWDRALSDQALHF. The CDR3 coding sequence is TGTGCCAGCAGTTGGGACAGGGCGCTCAGTGATCAGGCCCTCCACTTT.

This clonotype was detected only a few times. The chain carries TRBV18 and TRBJ1-5; 9 positions match TRBD1. The CDR3 spans 17 residues. CDR1 is KGHSH, CDR2 LQKENI, per germline. Trimming removed 3 bases from V and 3 bases from J; junction bases left unmatched: 9. Written as DNA, the CDR3 is TGTGCCAGCTCACCCACCGGGACAGGGAAATCCAATCAGCCCCAGCATTTT. This sequence encodes CASSPTGTGKSNQPQHF.

In its sample, this clonotype was seen many times. The chain is built from TRBV20-1 and TRBJ1-5; D is uncertain. The germline V and J ends were trimmed by 3 bases and 4 bases, with 16 bases remaining between them. The CDR3 totals 15 residues. The V gene's germline CDR1 is DFQATT and CDR2 SNEGSKA (reference sequence). The CDR3 here is CSARVTDALNQPQHF. CDR3 DNA: TGCAGTGCTAGGGTGACGGACGCTTTGAATCAGCCCCAGCATTTT.

This clonotype was recorded at least ten times. This sequence joins TRBV28 and TRBJ1-5, with 8 bases matching TRBD1. V was clipped by 4 bases and J by 7 bases; unmatched bases: 6. The CDR3 consists of 14 residues. CDR1 MDHEN and CDR2 SYDVKM come from the germline V gene. Here the CDR3 reads CASSSDREGQPQHF. CDR3 in DNA: TGTGCCAGCAGTTCGGACAGGGAGGGACAGCCCCAGCATTTT.

This clonotype was counted ten times or more. This chain uses TRBV4-3 with TRBJ2-7; the match to TRBD2 covers 11 bases. V lost 6 bases, J lost 2 bases, and 9 bases stayed unmatched. From germline, CDR1 is LGHNA and CDR2 YSLEER. This CDR3 is built from 16 residues. The CDR3 loop is CASRPLAGGTAYEQYF. The CDR3 nucleotides read TGCGCCAGCAGACCGCTAGCGGGAGGTACTGCCTACGAGCAGTACTTC.

This clonotype was counted ten times or more. The V call is TRBV7-2, the J call TRBJ1-1; D might be TRBD1 (5 bases). Germline lookup yields CDR1 SGHTA and CDR2 FQGNSA. Trimming left V 0 bases short and J 4 bases short, with 9 bases between. The CDR3 runs to 14 residues. For the CDR3, the DNA is TGTGCCAGCAGCTTAGCCCCGGGGGGCACTGAAGCTTTCTTT. Amino acids: CASSLAPGGTEAFF.

This chain joins TRBV10-3 and TRBJ2-7; D gene unclear. V was trimmed by 6 bases and J by 2 bases, leaving 17 bases between them. The CDR3 runs to 15 residues. Germline CDR1 is ENHRY and CDR2 is SYGVKD. The CDR3 nucleotides are TGTGCCATCAGCGACGAAACAGTGGTGACCTACGAGCAGTACTTC. Its protein product is CAISDETVVTYEQYF.

This clonotype was seen only a few times. The chain links TRBV18 to TRBJ1-2; D is undetermined. Germline values: CDR1 KGHSH, CDR2 LQKENI. The CDR3 sequence is 13 residues long. Trimming left V 0 bases short and J 2 bases short, with 4 bases between. The CDR3 nucleotides are TGTGCCAGCTCACCACCGGGGAACTATGGCTACACCTTC. This translates into CASSPPGNYGYTF.

This clonotype occurred many times. The chain recombines TRBV5-6 with TRBJ2-2, with unresolved D. Trimming shortened V by 4 bases and J by 8 bases, and 18 bases separated the two germline ends. CDR1 is SGHDT and CDR2 is YYEEEE in the germline V gene. CDR3 size: 15 residues. The DNA of the CDR3 is TGTGCCAGCAGCCCCCTGGCCGGCGTAGGGGGGGAGCTGTTTTTT. Translated, it gives CASSPLAGVGGELFF.

At least ten counts were recorded for this clonotype. Written as DNA, the CDR3 is TGTGCCAGTAGGCAGACAGGGTCTACCGGGGAGCTGTTTTTT. This gives the protein CASRQTGSTGELFF. The genes are TRBV19 and TRBJ2-2, with 7 positions matching TRBD1. Trimming took 6 bases from V and 5 from J; bases not matched to a gene: 6. The CDR3 has 14 amino acids. Germline CDR1 and CDR2: LNHDA and SQIVND (reference sequence).

This clonotype was found once. The rearrangement uses TRBV6-4 and TRBJ2-2; D is unclear. The V gene lost 10 bases and the J gene lost 3 bases, with 12 bases spanning the gap. CDR1 is MRHNA, CDR2 SNTAGT, per germline. This CDR3 is 13 amino acids long. Written as DNA, the CDR3 is TGTGCCACTAAACCTCGGGACACCGGGGAGCTGTTTTTT. The encoded protein is CATKPRDTGELFF.

Points on this clonotype: Here the CDR3 omits its conserved ending phenylalanine or tryptophan, so a read error is the likely source. The chain has TRBV11-3 and TRBJ1-2; the D is unclear. CDR1 and CDR2 (germline): SGHNT, YENEEA. The CDR3 has 11 amino acids. For the CDR3, the DNA is TGTGCTAGCAGCCCCGCCGGAGGCTACACCTAC. It is translated as CASSPAGGYTY.

This clonotype was counted ten times or more. V and J are TRBV7-2 and TRBJ1-5; perhaps TRBD1 as D (5 bases). The CDR3 extends over 14 amino acids. Germline CDR1 reads SGHTA; CDR2 reads FQGNSA. Between the trimmed V and J ends, which lost 5 bases and 7 bases, there was a span of 15 bases. The CDR3 DNA reads TGTGCCAGCAGCCCAAGCCCGGGGCAACAGCCCCAGCATTTT. It codes for CASSPSPGQQPQHF.

The table lists this clonotype with many counts. The chain is built from TRBV29-1 and TRBJ2-7, with 7 bases lining up with TRBD2. V trimming: 5 bases; J trimming: 7 bases; junction bases outside the gene matches: 11. The CDR3 consists of 13 residues. CDR1 SQVTM and CDR2 ANQGSEA come from the germline V gene. The CDR3 loop reads CSVSTAGDGEQYF. The CDR3 DNA reads TGCAGCGTTTCGACGGCGGGAGATGGTGAGCAGTACTTC.

The chain joins TRBV12-5 to TRBJ1-1, with D uncertain. There are 13 residues in the CDR3. V shed 1 base and J shed 4 bases, with 7 bases lying between them. Germline CDR1 LGHNT, CDR2 FRNRAP. In DNA, the CDR3 is TGTGCTAGTGGTTTGGAACGAAGCACTGAAGCTTTCTTT. This gives the protein CASGLERSTEAFF.